The TCR beta chain described here comes from a study of molecular identifiers for immune sequencing clone quantification. In TCRdb, the PCR reads were re-called with MiXCR into one record per CDR3 protein. The table shows over 600,000 distinct CDR3 sequences, with 15% to 20% occurring only once. This clonotype was counted many times. With V trimmed by 6 bases and J by 1 base, 8 bases remained unmatched. Germline V lookup: CDR1 SNHLY, CDR2 FYNNEI. There are 17 residues in the CDR3. The receptor's source is a human donor in good health. Some libraries in this study had Jurkat cell RNA spiked in. The chain combines TRBV2 with TRBJ2-3, with 12 bases fitting TRBD2. Sequenced: naive CD8+ T cells from blood, with Jurkat cell RNA spiked in. Subset: FACS-sorted CD8+CD4-CCR7+CD45RA+ naive T cells. The CDR3 loop is CASSPWTSGVGTDTQYF. CDR3 nucleotide sequence: TGTGCCAGCAGCCCTTGGACTAGCGGGGTGGGCACAGATACGCAGTATTTT.